The 19 T cell receptor beta chains given below trace back to one sample, sequenced in a study of human T cells and chemical hapten exposure. Each CDR3 protein gets one entry after TCRdb re-called the RACE reads with MiXCR. The sample lists 150,000 or so distinct CDR3 sequences, roughly 15% occurring once. Time point denoted: patch test 1, 2 weeks after DPC sensitization. Treatment here: therapeutic diphenylcyclopropenone sensitization with weekly scalp DPC. Here the sequenced sample was whole blood, taken in connection with sensitization to the hapten diphenylcyclopropenone (DPC). The receptors were gathered from a woman in her twenties or thirties with alopecia areata. Some clones in this sample may be carry-over from other donors' samples.

This clonotype appeared a few times. This rearrangement joins TRBV2 to TRBJ1-1; no reliable D call. Trimming removed 7 bases from V and 0 bases from J, with 9 bases in between. The CDR3 contains 13 residues. CDR1 and CDR2 from the germline V gene are SNHLY and FYNNEI. For the CDR3, the DNA is TGTGCCAGCATAACAAGAATGAACACTGAAGCTTTCTTT. Protein product: CASITRMNTEAFF.

This clonotype showed up just a few times. V is TRBV20-1 and J is TRBJ2-5, with D possibly matching TRBD2 (6 bases). Per the germline V gene, CDR1 is DFQATT and CDR2 is SNEGSKA (reference sequence). The CDR3 is 13 amino acids. Deletions cut 2 bases from V and 4 bases from J, with 11 bases between. CDR3 loop: CSARRELGETQYF. CDR3 DNA sequence: TGCAGTGCTAGACGGGAGTTAGGAGAGACCCAGTACTTC.

A few counts support this clonotype. The junction and the germline gene differ at one end; a read error may be behind it. The chain joins TRBV6-1 to TRBJ1-5, with a weak D call TRBD1 (5 bases). The germline V gene encodes CDR1 MNHNS and CDR2 SASEGT. The CDR3 runs to 12 residues. CDR3 in DNA: TGTGCCAGCAGGGAAGGGGAACAGCCCCAGCATTTT. Encoded protein: CASREGEQPQHF.

This clonotype was counted many times. This chain uses TRBV4-3 with TRBJ2-1; 8 nucleotides align to TRBD2. The V and J ends lost 0 bases and 7 bases, in that order; junction bases with no gene match: 8. CDR3 length: 16 residues. In germline, CDR1 is LGHNA, CDR2 YSLEER. The CDR3 is CASSQEGSGRLNEQFF. CDR3 coding DNA: TGCGCCAGCAGCCAAGAAGGCAGCGGGAGACTAAATGAGCAGTTCTTC.

The chain couples TRBV7-2 to TRBJ2-1; the match to TRBD1 covers 10 bases. V trimming: 5 bases; J trimming: 6 bases; junction bases outside the gene matches: 7. Looked up from germline, CDR1 is SGHTA and CDR2 is FQGNSA. The CDR3 runs 15 residues. The CDR3 nucleotides read TGTGCCAGCAGCATCTGGGGACAGGGGTCCAATGAGCAGTTCTTC. Amino acid sequence: CASSIWGQGSNEQFF.

This clonotype has only a few counts. V and J are TRBV6-5 and TRBJ1-6, with D possibly TRBD1 on 6 matching bases. V gave up 7 bases and J gave up 8 bases, with 15 bases separating them. The CDR3 loop spans 14 amino acids. The germline gives CDR1 MNHEY, CDR2 SVGAGI. Here the CDR3 DNA reads TGTGCCAGCATGGGTGGCAGGGGAGATTCACCCCTCCACTTT. It yields the protein CASMGGRGDSPLHF.

This rearrangement joins TRBV7-6 to TRBJ1-3; 10 nucleotides line up with TRBD1. The CDR3 spans 15 residues. The trim removed 5 bases at V and 8 bases at J, leaving 9 bases unmatched. Germline CDR1 and CDR2: SGHVS and FNYEAQ. The CDR3 nucleotides are TGTGCCAGCAGCAGAGAGGGGACAGGGGTAGACACCATATATTTT. This encodes CASSREGTGVDTIYF. The variable domain in full, completed from reference TRBV7-6 and TRBJ1-3, reads GAGVSQSPRYKVTKRGQDVALRCDPISGHVSLYWYRQALGQGPEFLTYFNYEAQQDKSGLPNDRFSAERPEGSISTLTIQRTEQRDSAMYRCASSREGTGVDTIYFGEGSWLTVV.

This clonotype was picked up a small number of times. The chain employs TRBV7-7 and TRBJ2-2; TRBD1 matches at 7 bases. The CDR3 runs 15 residues. V trimming: 5 bases; J trimming: 7 bases; junction bases outside the gene matches: 10. Per the germline V gene, CDR1 is SSHAT and CDR2 is FNYEAQ (reference sequence). CDR3 residues: CASSPITGASGELFF. CDR3 sequence (DNA): TGTGCCAGCAGCCCTATCACAGGGGCGAGCGGGGAGCTGTTTTTT.

The chain combines TRBV18 with TRBJ2-1, with 11 positions matching TRBD2. V gave up 5 bases and J gave up 2 bases; unmatched junction bases: 17. Germline assignment: CDR1 KGHSH and CDR2 LQKENI. This CDR3 region has 20 residues. The CDR3 sequence: CASSSPRLAGSRGPYNEQFF. The CDR3 nucleotides are TGTGCCAGCTCATCTCCGAGACTAGCGGGATCCAGGGGGCCCTACAATGAGCAGTTCTTC.

This clonotype came up many times. V usage is TRBV28 and J usage is TRBJ2-7; no clear D. Looked up from germline, CDR1 is MDHEN and CDR2 is SYDVKM. The CDR3 is 14 amino acids. The germline V and J ends were trimmed by 5 bases and 2 bases, with 13 bases remaining between them. The CDR3 bases are TGTGCCAGCAGTCCGCGATTGAGGCCCTACGAGCAGTACTTC. It codes for CASSPRLRPYEQYF.

The sample holds a few counts of this clonotype. The chain carries TRBV7-3 and TRBJ2-7, with D hard to call. V was trimmed by 0 bases and J by 5 bases, leaving 8 bases between them. This CDR3 spans 13 amino acids. CDR1 is SGHTA and CDR2 is FQGTGA in the germline V gene. As DNA, the CDR3 is TGTGCCAGCAGCTTAACGCCAGGTGACGAGCAGTACTTC. Amino acids: CASSLTPGDEQYF.

This clonotype was observed a handful of times. The rearrangement uses TRBV6-2 or TRBV6-3 and TRBJ2-3; tentatively, D is TRBD2 (5 bases). Per the germline V gene, CDR1 is MNHEY and CDR2 is SVGEGT. The CDR3 spans 17 residues. The ends were cut back, 5 bases at V and 2 bases at J, with 20 bases in the middle. The DNA of the CDR3 is TGTGCCAGCAGTAAAGGCGAGCGGAAAGCATTCACAGATACGCAGTATTTT. Its translation: CASSKGERKAFTDTQYF.

Many counts were recorded for this clonotype. V and J are TRBV6-6 and TRBJ1-1; 7 bases agree with TRBD1. With 7 bases clipped from V and 6 bases from J, the junction kept 8 bases outside the gene matches. This CDR3 spans 13 amino acids. From germline, CDR1 is MNHNY and CDR2 SVGAGI (reference sequence). The CDR3 DNA follows: TGTGCCAGCACCGGACAGGAGGGGGCTGAAGCTTTCTTT. It yields the protein CASTGQEGAEAFF.

The chain joins TRBV5-5 to TRBJ1-5; 8 nucleotides align to TRBD1. The CDR3 extends over 13 amino acids. J was trimmed by 7 bases and V by 5 bases; bases with no gene match: 5. Germline CDR1 SGHKS, CDR2 YYEKEE (reference sequence). The CDR3 region has the DNA TGTGCCAGCAGTCAGGGGGCAAGCCAGCCCCAGCATTTT. This gives the protein CASSQGASQPQHF. Combining the CDR3 with reference TRBV5-5 and TRBJ1-5 gives the whole variable domain DAGVTQSPTHLIKTRGQQVTLRCSPISGHKSVSWYQQVLGQGPQFIFQYYEKEERGRGNFPDRFSARQFPNYSSELNVNALLLGDSALYLCASSQGASQPQHFGDGTRLSIL.

J is TRBJ1-6 and V is TRBV27; D is unclear. V gave up 5 bases and J gave up 4 bases, with 9 bases separating them. This CDR3 has 14 residues. CDR1 and CDR2 (germline): MNHEY, SMNVEV (reference sequence). CDR3 coding DNA: TGTGCCAGCAGTCCGGGAAATTATAATTCACCCCTCCACTTT. It translates to CASSPGNYNSPLHF.

V is TRBV29-1 and J is TRBJ2-5; D unresolved. The germline gives CDR1 SQVTM, CDR2 ANQGSEA. With 4 bases removed from V and 2 bases from J, the gap between germline ends came to 11 bases. CDR3 length: 13 residues. The CDR3 here is CSVGRNSQETQYF. CDR3 bases: TGCAGCGTTGGTCGGAACAGTCAAGAGACCCAGTACTTC.

The V and J genes are TRBV7-9 and TRBJ1-2; the D is unclear. This CDR3 has 13 residues. Germline assignment: CDR1 SEHNR and CDR2 FQNEAQ (reference sequence). With 5 bases removed from V and 7 bases from J, the gap between germline ends came to 14 bases. The CDR3 sequence is CASSPLWQIGYTF. The CDR3 bases are TGTGCCAGCAGCCCCCTTTGGCAGATTGGCTACACCTTC. Filled out from reference TRBV7-9 and TRBJ1-2, the complete variable domain reads DTGVSQNPRHKITKRGQNVTFRCDPISEHNRLYWYRQTLGQGPEFLTYFQNEAQLEKSRLLSDRFSAERPKGSFSTLEIQRTEQGDSAMYLCASSPLWQIGYTFGSGTRLTVV.

This clonotype was detected ten times or more. This chain joins TRBV20-1 and TRBJ1-2; D is unclear. Germline loops: CDR1 DFQATT, CDR2 SNEGSKA (reference sequence). The V and J ends lost 1 base and 8 bases respectively, with 14 bases between them. The CDR3 extends over 13 amino acids. CDR3 coding DNA: TGCAGTGCTAGAGGTGATTACTCTGAAGGCTACACCTTC. Translating gives CSARGDYSEGYTF.

The chain recombines TRBV5-1 with TRBJ1-6, with D tentatively TRBD1 (5 bases). V shed 4 bases and J shed 14 bases, with 10 bases lying between them. CDR1 and CDR2 from the germline V gene are SGHRS and YFSETQ. The CDR3 has 11 residues. The DNA of the CDR3 is TGCGCCAGCAGCGGGGGTACGGCCCTCCACTTT. Translating it yields CASSGGTALHF.